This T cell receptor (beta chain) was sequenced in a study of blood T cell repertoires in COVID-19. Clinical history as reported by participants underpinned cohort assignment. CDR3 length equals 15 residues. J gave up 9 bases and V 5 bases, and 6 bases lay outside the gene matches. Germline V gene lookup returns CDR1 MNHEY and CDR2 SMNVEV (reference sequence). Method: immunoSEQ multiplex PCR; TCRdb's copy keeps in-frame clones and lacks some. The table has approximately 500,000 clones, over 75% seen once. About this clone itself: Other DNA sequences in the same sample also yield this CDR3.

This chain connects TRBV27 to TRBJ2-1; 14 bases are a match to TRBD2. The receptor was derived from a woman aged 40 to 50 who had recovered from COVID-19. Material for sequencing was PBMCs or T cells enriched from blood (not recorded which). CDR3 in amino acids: CASSPGTSGRGEQFF. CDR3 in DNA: TGTGCCAGCAGTCCGGGGACTAGCGGGAGAGGTGAGCAGTTCTTC.